The present TCR beta chain was sequenced within a study of cytomegalovirus exposure and HLA in healthy donors. PCR amplification relied on 60 Vbeta primers (plus 13 Jbeta primers). Repertoires were generated with immunoSEQ multiplex PCR, while TCRdb's copy carries only in-frame clones and drops some. The sample yields approximately 190,000 clones, about 85% seen once. The V end was cut by 6 bases, the J end by 7 bases, with 10 bases between. There are 12 residues in the CDR3. In germline, CDR1 is LNHNV, CDR2 YYDKDF (reference sequence). V usage is TRBV15 and J usage is TRBJ1-5; D is unclear. This TCR derives from a man between 50 and 59 years old in good health and CMV-seronegative. The sample consisted of PBMCs. The chain's CDR3 is CATSEGWQPQHF. Written as DNA, the CDR3 is TGTGCCACCAGTGAGGGTTGGCAGCCCCAGCATTTT.